A selection of T cell receptor beta chains follows, all from one sample in a study of vaccination and CD4 T cells after COVID-19. Using its own MiXCR run on the PCR reads, TCRdb lists one record per CDR3 protein. The sample gives 20,000 to 25,000 distinct CDR3 sequences, about 45% of which show up once; about an eighth is in the top ten. These receptors are not linked to any known antigen. Sequenced sample: CD4+ T cells from blood, cultured in vitro. These receptors were collected from a human donor who had recovered from COVID-19. The CDR3 runs from the conserved cysteine through the conserved F or W. Fields, in order: D gene, clone size, J gene, V gene, CDR3 DNA, CDR3 protein. A D gene is named only where the DNA matches it firmly. Clone size, where shown, is once, few, many, or a class for clones that have expanded.

- | - | TRBJ2-7 | TRBV6-1 | TGTGCCAGTTCACGGGTTGGGGTCTACGAGCAGTACTTC | CASSRVGVYEQYF
TRBD2 | - | TRBJ2-7 | TRBV4-1 | TGCGCCAGCAGCCATCCGACTAGCGGGAGCACCTACGAGCAGTACTTC | CASSHPTSGSTYEQYF
- | few | TRBJ1-1 | TRBV10-3 | TGTGCCATCAGTGAGTCGCTCGCAAACACTGAAGCTTTCTTT | CAISESLANTEAFF
- | - | TRBJ1-1 | TRBV6-1 | TGTGCCAGCAGTCGAGACAGCGTGAACACTGAAGCTTTCTTT | CASSRDSVNTEAFF
- | few | TRBJ1-1 | TRBV2 | TGTGCCAGCAGAGAAACCGGGGGCGAAAAGGCTTTCTTT | CASRETGGEKAFF
- | few | TRBJ1-1 | TRBV6-1 | TGTGCCAGCGGTCGGGGGAACACTGAAGCTTTCTTT | CASGRGNTEAFF
- | few | TRBJ2-7 | TRBV20-1 | TGCAGTGCTAGAGATCAGGCCCACGAGCAGTACTTC | CSARDQAHEQYF
- | - | TRBJ2-7 | TRBV2 | TGTGCCAGCAGGAGGGAACCGCTAGATAGCTCCTACGAGCAGTACTTC | CASRREPLDSSYEQYF
TRBD2 | - | TRBJ2-2 | TRBV20-1 | TGCAGTGCTAGAGATTGGCGGACTAGCGGGAGTGGTGACACCGGGGAGCTGTTTTTT | CSARDWRTSGSGDTGELFF
TRBD1 | - | TRBJ1-1 | TRBV4-2 | TGTGCCAGCAGCCAGGGGACAGGGAGGAGGGACACTGAAGCTTTCTTT | CASSQGTGRRDTEAFF
TRBD1 | - | TRBJ2-3 | TRBV28 | TGTGCCAGCAGTTTATCGGGACAGGGGGGCGCCCACACAGATACGCAGTATTTT | CASSLSGQGGAHTDTQYF
TRBD2 | few | TRBJ2-1 | TRBV15 | TGTGCCACCAGCAGAGATCGCGCTGGACTAGCGGGGCGCCATGAGCAGTTCTTC | CATSRDRAGLAGRHEQFF
- | - | TRBJ2-3 | TRBV7-6 | TGTGCCAGCAGCTTAGTGGGGGGGGCCCCCCGGGATACGCAGTATTTT | CASSLVGGAPRDTQYF
- | few | TRBJ1-5 | TRBV6-1 | TGTGCCAGCATCCGAAATCGGCCCCAGCATTTT | CASIRNRPQHF
TRBD1 | - | TRBJ1-2 | TRBV6-2/TRBV6-3 | TGTGCCAGCAGTTCAACCCCGACAGGGTCTCATGGCTACACCTTC | CASSSTPTGSHGYTF
TRBD2 | few | TRBJ2-3 | TRBV20-1 | TGCAGTGCTGGGATAGCGGGGGGCACAGATACGCAGTATTTT | CSAGIAGGTDTQYF
- | few | TRBJ1-2 | TRBV20-1 | TGCAGTGCTAGAGATCATCAGGACAGCATCTATGGCTACACCTTC | CSARDHQDSIYGYTF
- | few | TRBJ2-6 | TRBV20-1 | TGCAGTGCTAGAGTGATGAGCTCTGGGGCCAACGTCCTGACTTTC | CSARVMSSGANVLTF
TRBD1 | few | TRBJ1-5 | TRBV6-1 | TGTGCCAGCAGTCCACGACAGGGGAGAATGCCCCAGCATTTT | CASSPRQGRMPQHF
TRBD1 | few | TRBJ2-3 | TRBV24-1 | TGTGCCACCAGCAACAGGGGTGTCACAGATACGCAGTATTTT | CATSNRGVTDTQYF
- | - | TRBJ2-1 | TRBV24-1 | TGTGCCACCAGTGCCCAGGGGTCTCACTCCTACAATGAGCAGTTCTTC | CATSAQGSHSYNEQFF
- | - | TRBJ1-2 | TRBV15 | TGTGCCACCAGCCTGCCTGAGGCTTGGCAGGGGATTCGTTCTGGCTACACCTTC | CATSLPEAWQGIRSGYTF
- | - | TRBJ2-7 | TRBV5-1 | TGCGCCAGCAGTACTCCGGGACTGAGCTCCTACGAGCGGTACTTC | CASSTPGLSSYERYF
TRBD1 | few | TRBJ1-6 | TRBV7-2 | TGTGCCAGCAGCCGTCGATGGGGACAGCCAGATTCACCCCTCCACTTT | CASSRRWGQPDSPLHF
- | few | TRBJ1-5 | TRBV2 | TGTGCCAGCAGGACAGGTCTTAGCAATCAGCCCCAGCATTTT | CASRTGLSNQPQHF
- | - | TRBJ1-2 | TRBV12-3/TRBV12-4 | TGTGCCAGCAGTTTCCGGTCATATGGCTACACCTTC | CASSFRSYGYTF
TRBD2 | few | TRBJ2-3 | TRBV20-1 | TGCAGTGCTAGGCAGACGGGGGGGACTAGCGAGGGGTATTTT | CSARQTGGTSEGYF
- | few | TRBJ2-4 | TRBV6-1 | TGTGCCAGCAGGGGCCCCAGCGAAAACATTCAGTACTTC | CASRGPSENIQYF
TRBD2 | few | TRBJ2-7 | TRBV20-1 | TGCAGTGCTAGGCGGGAGTGGGACGAGCAGTACTTC | CSARREWDEQYF
- | - | TRBJ2-5 | TRBV7-9 | TGTGCCAGCAGCCCCAGGTCGGTAGGGGAAGAGACCCAGTACTTC | CASSPRSVGEETQYF
- | once | TRBJ1-5 | TRBV11-3 | TGCGCCAGCAGCTTAGTTCCTCCCATTCGAGGGGCTAATAGCAATCAGCCCCAGCATTTT | CASSLVPPIRGANSNQPQHF
- | few | TRBJ1-5 | TRBV6-1 | TGTGCCAGCAGTGAATGGCGGACAGTTAGTCAGCCCCAGCATTTT | CASSEWRTVSQPQHF
TRBD1 | - | TRBJ1-5 | TRBV2 | TGTGCCAGTACCGGGACAGGATTTAGCAATCAGCCCCAGCATTTT | CASTGTGFSNQPQHF
TRBD1 | few | TRBJ1-2 | TRBV7-3 | TGTGCCAGCAGCCCACAGGGGGGCAGGAGCTATGGCTACACCTTC | CASSPQGGRSYGYTF
TRBD1 | few | TRBJ1-5 | TRBV20-1 | TGCAGTGCAGTAACAGGGGGCGCTTGGAGCCAGCCCCAGCATTTT | CSAVTGGAWSQPQHF
- | few | TRBJ1-2 | TRBV12-3/TRBV12-4 | TGTGCCAGCAGTGGGAGTTGGCGATACTACACCTTC | CASSGSWRYYTF
TRBD2 | few | TRBJ2-1 | TRBV28 | TGTGCCAGCAGTCCACTTGGGAGCGGGATCTACAATGAGCAGTTCTTC | CASSPLGSGIYNEQFF
TRBD1 | few | TRBJ2-3 | TRBV24-1 | TGTGCCACCAGTGATCCTACAGGGGGCACAGATACGCAGTATTTT | CATSDPTGGTDTQYF
- | - | TRBJ1-5 | TRBV20-1 | TGCAGTGCGTGGAAACAGGGAGGGATTCAGCCCCAGCATTTT | CSAWKQGGIQPQHF
TRBD2 | - | TRBJ2-5 | TRBV5-1 | TGCGCCAGCAGCTTGGTTAAGGGAGGGACCGGGGGAGAGACCCAGTACTTC | CASSLVKGGTGGETQYF
TRBD1 | medium-sized | TRBJ2-3 | TRBV24-1 | TGTGCCACCAGTGATTTGAAGGGGGCCGGCACAGATACGCAGTATTTT | CATSDLKGAGTDTQYF
- | medium-sized | TRBJ1-5 | TRBV10-3 | TGTGCCATCAGTGAGAGTGGGGGCGGAACCCAGCATTTT | CAISESGGGTQHF
- | - | TRBJ1-2 | TRBV15 | TGTGCCACCAGCAGAGATCCCGGGGCCTATGGCTACACCTTC | CATSRDPGAYGYTF
TRBD1 | few | TRBJ1-1 | TRBV11-1 | TGTGCCAGCAGCTTAGAGGGGGCGGTCGAAGCTTTCTTT | CASSLEGAVEAFF